This entry describes one TCR beta chain. As yet, its antigen is unknown. This sample is drawn from a study of graft-versus-host responses after intestinal transplantation. Turning to the study itself: Each recipient received a multivisceral, liver-intestinal, or isolated intestinal graft. Study observations and caveats: Researchers found GvH clones in recipient marrow, and some showed up first in ileum or blood. Levels of circulating GvH clones at their peak were associated with early post-transplant HvG declines. When patients had graft-donor T cell macrochimerism, their allografts held high graft-versus-host to host-versus-graft clonal ratios.

TCRdb keeps only in-frame clones here, not all; method: immunoSEQ multiplex PCR. This table has about 39,000 clones, about 92% appearing once. CDR1 and CDR2 from the germline V gene are SGHRS and YFSETQ. Between the trimmed V and J ends, which lost 4 bases and 5 bases, there was a span of 12 bases. The length of the CDR3 is 14 residues. The rearrangement uses TRBV5-1 and TRBJ1-4; D unresolved. This clonotype was sampled from a human patient who received an intestinal transplant, so some T cells may come from the graft donor. This sample comprised PBMCs, obtained less than 750 days after intestinal transplantation. CDR3 loop: CASSPTWENEKLFF. CDR3 nucleotide sequence: TGCGCCAGCAGCCCGACATGGGAGAATGAAAAACTGTTTTTT.